This is a list of T cell receptor beta chains from one sample in a study of identical twins. Each CDR3 protein gets one entry after TCRdb re-called the 5' RACE reads with MiXCR. Of 550,000 to 700,000 distinct CDR3 sequences listed, around 9.6% are singletons. This sample also belongs to another study, concerning yellow fever vaccine responses in identical twins.

Source material: PBMCs. All receptors come from a woman under 30 in good health. The CDR3 runs from the conserved cysteine through the conserved F or W. The D gene is left open where the match is weak. Not all rows give a size; the values are once, few, many and, for expanded clones, a class.

TRBJ2-5	many	.	TRBV6-1	TGTGCCAGCACGAAGCGAAGGGGGTTCGAGACCCAGTACTTC	CASTKRRGFETQYF
TRBJ2-3	.	TRBD1	TRBV12-3/TRBV12-4	TGTGCCAGCAGTCCCCGTAGACAGGGGAGCACAGATACGCAGTATTTT	CASSPRRQGSTDTQYF
TRBJ2-1	.	TRBD1	TRBV7-9	TGTGCCAGCAGCTTCCGGGGTGGGACAGAAGAGCAGTTCTTC	CASSFRGGTEEQFF
TRBJ2-3	few	.	TRBV30	TGTGCCTGGAGTGTAAACAGCCCAGATACGCAGTATTTT	CAWSVNSPDTQYF
TRBJ2-7	.	.	TRBV11-2	TGTGCCAGCAGCTTAGGTCCCGGCAGCCCATACGAGCAGTACTTC	CASSLGPGSPYEQYF
TRBJ2-1	many	TRBD1	TRBV5-5	TGTGCCAGCAGCGGAAAAGCAGGGGGCGGTTTACAGTTCTTC	CASSGKAGGGLQFF
TRBJ2-1	few	.	TRBV6-1	TGTGCCAGCAGCATCCTAGGGGGGTACAATGAGCAGTTCTTC	CASSILGGYNEQFF
TRBJ2-7	.	.	TRBV19	TGTGCCAGTAGTATAGCGGAGGGCGAGCAGTACTTC	CASSIAEGEQYF
TRBJ2-5	.	TRBD2	TRBV2	TGTGCCAGCACTCCCGGGACTAGCGAGGAGACCCAGTACTTC	CASTPGTSEETQYF
TRBJ1-1	.	.	TRBV29-1	TGCAGCGTTAAACCGACGAACACTGAAGCTTTCTTT	CSVKPTNTEAFF
TRBJ1-1	many	TRBD1	TRBV29-1	TGCAGCGTTGACTCCCGGGACAGGGGGACTGAAGCTTTCTTT	CSVDSRDRGTEAFF
TRBJ1-2	.	.	TRBV19	TGTGCCAGTAGTCGTCAGGGGACTAACTATGGCTACACCTTC	CASSRQGTNYGYTF
TRBJ1-6	few	.	TRBV7-2	TGTGCCAGCAGCTTGGTCCCTAACTATAATTCACCCCTCCACTTT	CASSLVPNYNSPLHF
TRBJ2-1	.	.	TRBV12-3/TRBV12-4	TGTGCCAGCACCCTCGGACCTTACAATGAGCAGTTCTTC	CASTLGPYNEQFF
TRBJ2-7	few	.	TRBV3-1	TGTGCCAGCAGCCGCGGGGGCCCGGCCTACGAGCAGTACTTC	CASSRGGPAYEQYF
TRBJ2-3	many	.	TRBV4-2	TGTGCCAGCAGCCAGAAGATAGCAGATACGCAGTATTTT	CASSQKIADTQYF
TRBJ2-1	many	.	TRBV24-1	TGTGCCACCAGTGATTTGGGGGGGAACTCCTACAATGAGCAGTTCTTC	CATSDLGGNSYNEQFF
TRBJ2-5	few	TRBD2	TRBV4-2	TGTGCCAGCAGCCAAGGGTCTGATTTAGCGGGGGGCCCTCAAGAGACCCAGTACTTC	CASSQGSDLAGGPQETQYF
TRBJ2-2	few	.	TRBV7-7	TGTGCTAGCAGCTTAGACGCGTTGAACACCGGGGAGCTGTTTTTT	CASSLDALNTGELFF
TRBJ1-2	many	.	TRBV5-1	TGCGCCAGCAGCTTGGATGGGGGCGCAGGTGGCTACACCTTC	CASSLDGGAGGYTF